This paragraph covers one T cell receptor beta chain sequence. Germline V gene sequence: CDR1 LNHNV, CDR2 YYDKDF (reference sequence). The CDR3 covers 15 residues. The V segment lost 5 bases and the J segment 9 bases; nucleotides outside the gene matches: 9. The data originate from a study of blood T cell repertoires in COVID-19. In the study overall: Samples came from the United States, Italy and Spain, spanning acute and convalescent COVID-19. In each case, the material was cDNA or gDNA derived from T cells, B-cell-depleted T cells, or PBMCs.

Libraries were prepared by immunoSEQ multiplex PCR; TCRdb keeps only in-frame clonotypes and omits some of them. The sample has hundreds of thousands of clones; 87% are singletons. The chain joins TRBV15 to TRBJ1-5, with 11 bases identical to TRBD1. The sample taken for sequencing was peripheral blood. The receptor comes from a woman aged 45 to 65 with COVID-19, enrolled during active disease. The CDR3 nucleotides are TGTGCCACCAGCGCCGGGACAGGGGGGCAGGGGCCCCAGCATTTT. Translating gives CATSAGTGGQGPQHF.